One and the same sample provided the 7 T cell receptor beta chains below, sequenced in a study of T cells in Graves' hyperthyroidism and ophthalmopathy. Amplification targeted TCR beta CDR3 regions from RNA transcripts. Researchers ran a first-round RT-PCR on the TCR CDR3 using the HTBI primer set. Each CDR3 protein gets one entry after TCRdb re-called the multiplex PCR reads with MiXCR. Among roughly 360,000 distinct CDR3 sequences listed, less than 15% were seen once. Input material: blood. Receptors were obtained from a man aged 25 to 45 with Graves' hyperthyroidism that later progressed to Graves' ophthalmopathy.

V usage is TRBV12-5 and J usage is TRBJ1-1, with D unresolved. Looked up from germline, CDR1 is LGHNT and CDR2 is FRNRAP. V gave up 2 bases and J gave up 0 bases, with 7 bases separating them. The CDR3 runs to 14 residues. The chain's CDR3 is CASGLFSLNTEAFF. DNA for the CDR3: TGTGCTAGTGGTTTGTTTAGCCTGAACACTGAAGCTTTCTTT.

Comments on this clonotype: One end of the junction fails to match germline, which may point to a read error. The gene calls are TRBV5-4 and TRBJ2-7, with 9 bases matching TRBD1. Per the germline V gene, CDR1 is SGHNT and CDR2 is YYREEE (reference sequence). The CDR3 runs to 14 residues. This CDR3 reads CASSHGQGSVEQYF. The CDR3 region has the DNA TGCGCCAGCAGCCACGGACAGGGGTCGGTCGAGCAGTACTTC.

This sequence joins TRBV20-1 and TRBJ1-2; D may be TRBD1 (5 bases). Germline V gene data show CDR1 as DFQATT and CDR2 as SNEGSKA (reference sequence). The CDR3 runs 11 residues. V shed 6 bases and J shed 7 bases, with 12 bases lying between them. The CDR3 DNA reads TGCAGTGCGAGCTCGGGGCGTGGCTACACCTTC. Translated, it gives CSASSGRGYTF.

This clonotype was recorded many times. The V and J genes are TRBV12-3 or TRBV12-4 and TRBJ1-4, with D uncertain. The CDR3 is made up of 14 amino acids. V lost 7 bases and J lost 8, with 17 bases in between. The CDR3 here is CASTQDPLGEKLFF. The CDR3 DNA reads TGTGCCAGCACCCAGGACCCCCTCGGGGAAAAACTGTTTTTT.

This clonotype occurred a few times. This chain connects TRBV5-1 to TRBJ1-2; no clear D gene. Germline CDR1 is SGHRS and CDR2 is YFSETQ. V dropped 4 bases and J dropped 2 bases, with 15 bases sitting between them. The CDR3 consists of 15 residues. CDR3 loop: CASSLWDRANYGYTF. The DNA of the CDR3 is TGCGCCAGCAGCCTGTGGGATAGGGCCAACTATGGCTACACCTTC.

The sample holds many counts of this clonotype. The rearrangement links TRBV2 to TRBJ2-5, with D possibly TRBD2 on 6 matching bases. The CDR3 totals 14 residues. Trimming removed 7 bases from V and 7 bases from J, with 19 bases in between. The germline V gene encodes CDR1 SNHLY and CDR2 FYNNEI. CDR3 sequence (DNA): TGTGCCAGCACCGGAGAGGCGGGGCGCTTGACCCAGTACTTC. Protein product: CASTGEAGRLTQYF.

The CDR3 coding sequence is TGTGCCAGCAGTGTCCAGGGTTTGGATACGCAGTATTTT. As protein: CASSVQGLDTQYF. The chain carries TRBV7-9 and TRBJ2-3, with a weak D call TRBD1 (5 bases). Germline loops: CDR1 SEHNR, CDR2 FQNEAQ (reference sequence). The CDR3 runs 13 residues. V lost 6 bases and J 6 bases, leaving 13 bases between the germline ends.